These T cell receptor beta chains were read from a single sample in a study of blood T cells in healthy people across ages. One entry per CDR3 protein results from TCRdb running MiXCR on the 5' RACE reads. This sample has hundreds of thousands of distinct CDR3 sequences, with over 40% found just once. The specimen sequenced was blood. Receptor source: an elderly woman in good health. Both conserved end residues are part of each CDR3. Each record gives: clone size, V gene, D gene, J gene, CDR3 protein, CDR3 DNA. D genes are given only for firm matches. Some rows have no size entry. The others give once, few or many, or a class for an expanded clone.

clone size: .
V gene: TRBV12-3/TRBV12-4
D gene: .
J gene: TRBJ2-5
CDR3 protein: CASSRGDMNEQYF
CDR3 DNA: TGTGCCAGCAGTCGAGGCGATATGAATGAGCAGTACTTC

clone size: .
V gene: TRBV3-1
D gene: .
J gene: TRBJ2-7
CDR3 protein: CASPGSGEQYF
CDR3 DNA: TGTGCCAGTCCTGGCAGCGGCGAGCAGTACTTC

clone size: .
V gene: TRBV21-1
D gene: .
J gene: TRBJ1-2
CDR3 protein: CASSKRTGAGGNGYTF
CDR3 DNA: TGTGCCAGCAGCAAGAGGACAGGGGCCGGAGGTAATGGCTACACCTTC

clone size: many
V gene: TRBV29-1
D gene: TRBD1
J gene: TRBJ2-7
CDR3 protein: CSVGGTAYEQYF
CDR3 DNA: TGCAGCGTTGGGGGGACAGCCTACGAGCAGTACTTC

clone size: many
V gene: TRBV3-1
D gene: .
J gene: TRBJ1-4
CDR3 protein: CASSQDASRVNPFNEKLFF
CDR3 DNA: TGTGCCAGCAGCCAAGATGCGTCAAGGGTCAATCCCTTTAATGAAAAACTGTTTTTT

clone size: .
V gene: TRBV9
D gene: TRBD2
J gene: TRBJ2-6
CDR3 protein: CASSASGTSGVASGANVLTF
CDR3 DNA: TGTGCCAGCAGCGCGTCCGGGACTAGCGGGGTAGCCTCTGGGGCCAACGTCCTGACTTTC

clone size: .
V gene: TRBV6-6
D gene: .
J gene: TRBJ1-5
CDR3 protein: CASNLGGQPQHF
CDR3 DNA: TGTGCCAGCAACTTGGGAGGTCAGCCCCAGCATTTT

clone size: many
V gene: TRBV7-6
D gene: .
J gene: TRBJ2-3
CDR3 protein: CASSPVQDTQYF
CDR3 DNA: TGTGCCAGCAGCCCGGTCCAAGATACGCAGTATTTT

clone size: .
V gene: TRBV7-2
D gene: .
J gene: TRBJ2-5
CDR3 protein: CASSPRPSRDFVETQYF
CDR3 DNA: TGTGCCAGCAGCCCGCGCCCCTCCAGGGATTTTGTCGAGACCCAGTACTTC

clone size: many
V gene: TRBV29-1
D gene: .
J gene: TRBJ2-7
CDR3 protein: CSGTQGHEQYF
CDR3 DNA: TGCAGCGGTACACAGGGTCACGAGCAGTACTTC

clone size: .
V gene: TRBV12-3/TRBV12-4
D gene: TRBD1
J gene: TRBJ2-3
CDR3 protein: CASSSGLWGTDMQYF
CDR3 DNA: TGTGCCAGCAGTTCAGGGTTGTGGGGGACAGATATGCAGTATTTT

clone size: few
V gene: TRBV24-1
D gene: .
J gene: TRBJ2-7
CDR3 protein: CATSDGDPYNEQYF
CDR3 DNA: TGTGCCACCAGTGATGGAGATCCCTACAATGAGCAGTACTTC

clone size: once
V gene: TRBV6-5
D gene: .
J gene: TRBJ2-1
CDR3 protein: CASRTGGEQFF
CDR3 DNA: TGTGCCAGCAGGACCGGTGGTGAGCAGTTCTTC

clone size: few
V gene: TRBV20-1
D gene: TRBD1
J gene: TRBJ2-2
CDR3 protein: CSAPGQGRTGELFF
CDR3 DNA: TGCAGTGCTCCGGGACAGGGTCGTACCGGGGAGCTGTTTTTT

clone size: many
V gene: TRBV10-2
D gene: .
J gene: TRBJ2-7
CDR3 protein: CASSDFPYEQYF
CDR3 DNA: TGCGCCAGCAGTGATTTCCCCTACGAGCAGTACTTC

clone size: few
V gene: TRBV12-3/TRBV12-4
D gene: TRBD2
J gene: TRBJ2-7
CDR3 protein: CASTQGGAYNEQYF
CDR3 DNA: TGTGCCAGCACCCAGGGAGGGGCCTACAATGAGCAGTACTTC

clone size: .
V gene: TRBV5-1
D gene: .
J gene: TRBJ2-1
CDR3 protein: CASSLAAGVGEQFF
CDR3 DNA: TGCGCCAGCAGCTTGGCCGCAGGAGTAGGGGAGCAGTTCTTC

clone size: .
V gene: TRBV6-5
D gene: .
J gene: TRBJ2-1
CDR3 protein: CASSYQGLTSNEQFF
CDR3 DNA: TGTGCCAGCAGTTACCAGGGACTCACGTCAAATGAGCAGTTCTTC

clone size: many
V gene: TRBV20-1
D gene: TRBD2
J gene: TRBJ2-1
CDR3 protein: CSARRPSGSSYNEQFF
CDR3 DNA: TGCAGTGCTAGACGTCCTAGCGGGAGCTCCTACAATGAGCAGTTCTTC

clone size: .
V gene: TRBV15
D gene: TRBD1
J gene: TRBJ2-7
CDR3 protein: CATSRGTGYEQYF
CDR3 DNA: TGTGCCACCAGCAGAGGGACAGGCTACGAGCAGTACTTC

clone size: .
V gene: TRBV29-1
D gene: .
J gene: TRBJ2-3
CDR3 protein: CSVSGPRTDTQYF
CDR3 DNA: TGCAGCGTCTCAGGGCCTCGCACAGATACGCAGTATTTT

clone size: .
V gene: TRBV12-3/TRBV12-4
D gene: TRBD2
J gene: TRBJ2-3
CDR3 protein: CACRLGPGRALPDTQYF
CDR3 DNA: TGTGCCTGCAGGTTGGGCCCGGGGAGGGCCCTCCCAGATACGCAGTATTTT

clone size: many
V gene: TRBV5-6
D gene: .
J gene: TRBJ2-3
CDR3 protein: CASSLIAYPESTDTQYF
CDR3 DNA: TGTGCCAGCAGCTTGATCGCCTACCCAGAGAGCACAGATACGCAGTATTTT

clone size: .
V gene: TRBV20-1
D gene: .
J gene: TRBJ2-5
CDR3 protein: CSASTQETQYF
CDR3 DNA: TGCAGTGCTAGTACTCAAGAGACCCAGTACTTC

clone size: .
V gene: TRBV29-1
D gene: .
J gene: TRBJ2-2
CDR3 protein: CSVGGGAGGELFF
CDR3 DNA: TGCAGCGTTGGGGGCGGAGCCGGCGGGGAGCTGTTTTTT

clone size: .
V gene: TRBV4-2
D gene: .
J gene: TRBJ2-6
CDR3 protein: CASSPAQESGANVLTF
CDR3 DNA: TGTGCCAGCAGCCCGGCTCAGGAGTCTGGGGCCAACGTCCTGACTTTC

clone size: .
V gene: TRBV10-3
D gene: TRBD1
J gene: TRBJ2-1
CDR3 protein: CAIRAGGNEQFF
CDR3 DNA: TGTGCCATCAGGGCAGGGGGCAATGAGCAGTTCTTC

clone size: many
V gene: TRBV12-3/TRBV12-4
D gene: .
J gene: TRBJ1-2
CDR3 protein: CASSVGGGNYGYTF
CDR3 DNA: TGTGCCAGCAGTGTCGGCGGCGGTAACTATGGCTACACCTTC

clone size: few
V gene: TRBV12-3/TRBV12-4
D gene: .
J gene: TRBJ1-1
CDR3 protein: CASSPPGWGAFF
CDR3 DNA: TGTGCCAGCAGCCCCCCAGGCTGGGGAGCTTTCTTT

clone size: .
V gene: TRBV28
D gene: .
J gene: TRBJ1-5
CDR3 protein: CASSHDRRNQPQHF
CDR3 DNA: TGTGCCAGCAGCCATGACAGGCGCAATCAGCCCCAGCATTTT

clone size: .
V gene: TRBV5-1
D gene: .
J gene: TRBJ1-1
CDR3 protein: CASSPVRTGTEAFF
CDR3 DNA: TGCGCCAGCAGCCCGGTCCGCACGGGGACTGAAGCTTTCTTT

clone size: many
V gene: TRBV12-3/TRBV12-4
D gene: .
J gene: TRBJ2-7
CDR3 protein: CASTQWEQYF
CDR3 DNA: TGTGCCAGCACCCAGTGGGAGCAGTACTTC

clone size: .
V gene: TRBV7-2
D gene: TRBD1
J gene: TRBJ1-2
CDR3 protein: CASNRDRGLGYTF
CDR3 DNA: TGTGCCAGCAACCGGGACAGGGGTTTGGGCTACACCTTC

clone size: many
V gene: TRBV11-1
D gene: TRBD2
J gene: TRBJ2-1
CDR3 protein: CASSFTSGLYNEQFF
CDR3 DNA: TGTGCCAGCAGCTTTACTAGCGGGTTATACAATGAGCAGTTCTTC

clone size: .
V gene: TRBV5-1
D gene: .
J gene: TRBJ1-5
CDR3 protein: CASSPRGRDQPQHF
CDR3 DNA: TGCGCCAGCAGCCCGAGGGGGAGGGATCAGCCCCAGCATTTT

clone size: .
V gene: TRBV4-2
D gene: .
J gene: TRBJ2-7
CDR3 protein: CASSHASGTLSYEQYF
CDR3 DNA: TGTGCCAGCAGCCACGCCTCTGGGACTCTTTCCTACGAGCAGTACTTC

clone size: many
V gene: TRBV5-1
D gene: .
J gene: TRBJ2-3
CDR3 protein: CASSHAPEGLDTQYF
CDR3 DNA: TGCGCCAGCAGCCACGCCCCGGAGGGGCTCGATACGCAGTATTTT

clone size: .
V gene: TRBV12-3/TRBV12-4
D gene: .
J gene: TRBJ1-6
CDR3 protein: CASSFGEGTSPLHF
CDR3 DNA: TGTGCCAGCAGTTTTGGGGAAGGTACTTCACCCCTCCACTTT

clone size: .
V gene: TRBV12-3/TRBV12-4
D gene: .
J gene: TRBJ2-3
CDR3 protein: CASSLRGGRTDTQYF
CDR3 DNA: TGTGCCAGCAGTTTACGGGGAGGCCGCACAGATACGCAGTATTTT

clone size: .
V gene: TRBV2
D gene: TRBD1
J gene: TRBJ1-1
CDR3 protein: CASSEQTGGTGAFF
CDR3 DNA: TGTGCCAGCAGTGAGCAGACAGGGGGCACAGGGGCTTTCTTT

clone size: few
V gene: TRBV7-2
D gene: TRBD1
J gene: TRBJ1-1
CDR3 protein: CASSPFPQGGNMNTEAFF
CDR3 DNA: TGTGCCAGCAGCCCATTCCCTCAGGGGGGAAACATGAACACTGAAGCTTTCTTT

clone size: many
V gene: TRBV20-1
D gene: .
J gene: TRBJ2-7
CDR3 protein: CSATGKRGLVYEQYF
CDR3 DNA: TGCAGTGCTACTGGAAAAAGGGGCCTGGTTTACGAGCAGTACTTC

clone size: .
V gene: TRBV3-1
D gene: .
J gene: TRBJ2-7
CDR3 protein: CASSHQKYEQYF
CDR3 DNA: TGTGCCAGCAGCCACCAAAAGTACGAGCAGTACTTC

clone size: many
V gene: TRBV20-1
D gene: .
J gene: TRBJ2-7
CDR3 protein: CSARDPNYEQYF
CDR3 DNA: TGCAGTGCTAGAGATCCAAACTACGAGCAGTACTTC

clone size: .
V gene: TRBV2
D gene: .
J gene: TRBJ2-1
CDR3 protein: CASLAEGSNEQFF
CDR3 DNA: TGTGCCTCGCTGGCGGAGGGTTCCAATGAGCAGTTCTTC

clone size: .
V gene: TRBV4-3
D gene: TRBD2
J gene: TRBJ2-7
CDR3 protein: CASSQDVAGGLRDEQYF
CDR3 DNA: TGCGCCAGCAGCCAAGATGTTGCGGGAGGGCTACGGGACGAGCAGTACTTC

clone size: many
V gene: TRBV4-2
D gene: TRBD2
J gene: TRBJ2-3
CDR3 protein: CASSQEWRTSGDTQYF
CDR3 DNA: TGTGCCAGCAGCCAAGAATGGAGGACTAGCGGAGATACGCAGTATTTT

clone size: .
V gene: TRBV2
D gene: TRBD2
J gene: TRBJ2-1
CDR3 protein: CASRGWTSGRVDNEQFF
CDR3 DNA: TGTGCCAGCAGGGGCTGGACTAGCGGGAGGGTGGATAATGAGCAGTTCTTC

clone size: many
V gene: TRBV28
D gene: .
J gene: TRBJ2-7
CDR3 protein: CASSFQSAPSYEQYF
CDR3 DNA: TGTGCCAGCAGTTTCCAGTCGGCCCCATCCTACGAGCAGTACTTC

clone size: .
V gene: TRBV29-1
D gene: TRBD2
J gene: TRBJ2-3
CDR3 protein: CSVGKAGGLVGADTQYF
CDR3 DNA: TGCAGCGTTGGAAAAGCGGGAGGACTTGTGGGGGCAGATACGCAGTATTTT

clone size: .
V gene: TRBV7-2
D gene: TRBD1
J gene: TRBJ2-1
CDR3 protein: CASSQSLGQGRGEQFF
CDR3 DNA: TGTGCCAGCAGCCAAAGTTTGGGACAGGGTAGGGGTGAGCAGTTCTTC

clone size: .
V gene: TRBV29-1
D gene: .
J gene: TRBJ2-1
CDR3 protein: CSSRPVGPEQFF
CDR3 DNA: TGCAGCTCCCGCCCGGTAGGGCCCGAGCAGTTCTTC

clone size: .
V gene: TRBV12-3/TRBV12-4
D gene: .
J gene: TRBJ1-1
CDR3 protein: CASSNAGQSTTEAFF
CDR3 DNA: TGTGCCAGCAGCAACGCGGGACAAAGTACCACTGAAGCTTTCTTT

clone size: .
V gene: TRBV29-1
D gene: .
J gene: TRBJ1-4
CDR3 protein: CSVSANEKLFF
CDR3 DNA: TGCAGCGTTTCTGCTAATGAAAAACTGTTTTTT

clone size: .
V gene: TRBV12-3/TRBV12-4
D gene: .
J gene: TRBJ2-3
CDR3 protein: CASSLGRVHDPTDTQYF
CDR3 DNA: TGTGCCAGCAGTTTAGGACGAGTCCATGATCCCACAGATACGCAGTATTTT